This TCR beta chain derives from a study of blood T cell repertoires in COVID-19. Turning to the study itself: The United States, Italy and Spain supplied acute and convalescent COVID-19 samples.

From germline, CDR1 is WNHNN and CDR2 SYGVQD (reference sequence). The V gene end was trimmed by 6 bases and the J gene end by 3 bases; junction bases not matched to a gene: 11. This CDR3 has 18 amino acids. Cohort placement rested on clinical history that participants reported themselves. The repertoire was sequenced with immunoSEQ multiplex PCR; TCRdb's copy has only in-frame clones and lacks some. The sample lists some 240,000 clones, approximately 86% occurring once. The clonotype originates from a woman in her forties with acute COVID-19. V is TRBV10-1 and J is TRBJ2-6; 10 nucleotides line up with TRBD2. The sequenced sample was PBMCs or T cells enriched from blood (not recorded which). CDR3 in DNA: TGCGCCAGCAGAGGGACTAGCGAGGAAAGGGGTGGGGCCAACGTCCTGACTTTC. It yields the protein CASRGTSEERGGANVLTF.